The TCR beta chain described here comes from a study of CD8 T cells in ankylosing spondylitis. General observations from the study: Disease-linked clones reportedly showed significant enrichment in matched ankylosing spondylitis synovial fluid. Seemingly distinctive of ankylosing spondylitis blood was a TCR beta motif formed by eight highly homologous variants. CD8+ disease-linked clones were present at relatively low frequencies in blood.

Each TCR beta library was made by quantitative 5'-RACE that incorporated molecular barcodes. TCRdb ran MiXCR on the 5' RACE reads and lists one entry per CDR3 protein. The sample has 100,000 to 150,000 distinct CDR3 sequences; about an eighth are singletons. CDR1 and CDR2 from the germline V gene are LNHNV and YYDKDF (reference sequence). V was cut by 3 bases and J by 5 bases, with 3 bases left in between. The CDR3 has 11 residues. Points on this clonotype: The antigen is not known.

What was sequenced was blood, either unsorted or a sorted T cell fraction (not recorded which). This rearrangement joins TRBV15 to TRBJ2-3; no clear D. This TCR derives from a female donor with ankylosing spondylitis or in good health (not recorded which). The CDR3 reads CATSSGDTQYF. The CDR3 coding sequence is TGTGCCACCAGCAGCGGAGATACGCAGTATTTT.